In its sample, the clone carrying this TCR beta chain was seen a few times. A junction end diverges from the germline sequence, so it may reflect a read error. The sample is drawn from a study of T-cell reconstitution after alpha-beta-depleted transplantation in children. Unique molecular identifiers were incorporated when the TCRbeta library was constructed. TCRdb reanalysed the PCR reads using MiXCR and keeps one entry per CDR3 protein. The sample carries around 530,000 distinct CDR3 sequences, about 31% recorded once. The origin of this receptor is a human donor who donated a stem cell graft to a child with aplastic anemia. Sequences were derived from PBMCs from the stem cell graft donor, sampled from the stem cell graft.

The CDR3 bases are TGTGCCTGGAGTACAGGGGGCTTTGCCAAAAACAGTCAGTACTTC. Encoded protein: CAWSTGGFAKNSQYF. The rearrangement uses TRBV30 and TRBJ2-4, with 9 bases fitting TRBD1. The CDR3 spans 15 residues. Germline V lookup: CDR1 GTSNPN, CDR2 SVGIG (reference sequence).